The present TCR beta chain was sequenced within a study of identical twins. The sample holds many counts of this clonotype. Its antigen is not known. The CDR3 runs 15 residues. The trim removed 5 bases at V and 5 bases at J, leaving 5 bases unmatched. After template switching added a universal primer site, the resulting cDNA carried unique molecular identifiers. One entry per CDR3 protein, called by TCRdb with MiXCR from the 5' RACE reads. In the table there are approximately 300,000 distinct CDR3 sequences, roughly 9% of which are singletons. Findings of the study overall: Twins shared out-of-frame alpha sequences with excess low generation probability. Models underestimated how often monozygotic twins shared out-of-frame TCR alpha.

The same specimen was also included in a second study, on yellow fever vaccine responses in identical twins. Turning to that study: Twins' vaccine T cell response reportedly seemed partly convergent, partly personalized.

This TCR was sampled from a woman in her late teens or twenties in good health. Material: CD8+ T cells sorted from blood. The chain uses TRBV12-3 or TRBV12-4 and TRBJ1-6; TRBD1 matches at 8 bases. The CDR3 DNA reads as TGTGCCAGCAGTCCAGGGACAGGAAATAATTCACCCCTCCACTTT. Its protein is CASSPGTGNNSPLHF.